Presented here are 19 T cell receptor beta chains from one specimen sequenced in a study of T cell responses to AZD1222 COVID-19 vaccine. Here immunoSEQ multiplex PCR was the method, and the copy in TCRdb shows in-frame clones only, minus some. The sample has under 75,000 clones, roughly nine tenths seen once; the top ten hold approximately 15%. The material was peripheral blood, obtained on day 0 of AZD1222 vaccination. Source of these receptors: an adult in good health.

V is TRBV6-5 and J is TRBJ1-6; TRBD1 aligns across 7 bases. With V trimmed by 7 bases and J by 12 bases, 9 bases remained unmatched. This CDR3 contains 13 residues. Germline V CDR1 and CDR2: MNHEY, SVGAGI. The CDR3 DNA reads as TGTGCCAGCACCTACGACAGGGTACGACCCCTCCACTTT. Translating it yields CASTYDRVRPLHF.

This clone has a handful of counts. The CDR3 nucleotides are TGCGCCAGCAGCCCTGGTCCGGTAGCGAGCAATCAGCCCCAGCATTTT. Its protein product is CASSPGPVASNQPQHF. This chain connects TRBV5-1 to TRBJ1-5; no definite D call. The germline V gene encodes CDR1 SGHRS and CDR2 YFSETQ. With 4 bases removed from V and 1 base from J, the gap between germline ends came to 15 bases. CDR3 length equals 16 residues.

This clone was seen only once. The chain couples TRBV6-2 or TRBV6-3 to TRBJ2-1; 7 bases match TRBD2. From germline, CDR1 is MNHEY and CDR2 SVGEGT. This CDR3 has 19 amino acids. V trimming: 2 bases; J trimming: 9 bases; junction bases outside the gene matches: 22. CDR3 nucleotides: TGTGCCAGCAGTTACCCCCGTCCGGCCACTAGCGTGGCCCGGAGTGAGCAGTTCTTC. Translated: CASSYPRPATSVARSEQFF.

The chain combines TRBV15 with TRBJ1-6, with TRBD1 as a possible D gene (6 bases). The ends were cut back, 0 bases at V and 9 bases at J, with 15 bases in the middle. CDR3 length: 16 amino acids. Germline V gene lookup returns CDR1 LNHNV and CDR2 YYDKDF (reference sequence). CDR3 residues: CATSRDRNRAISPLHF. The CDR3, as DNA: TGTGCCACCAGCAGAGATAGGAACAGGGCGATTTCACCCCTCCACTTT.

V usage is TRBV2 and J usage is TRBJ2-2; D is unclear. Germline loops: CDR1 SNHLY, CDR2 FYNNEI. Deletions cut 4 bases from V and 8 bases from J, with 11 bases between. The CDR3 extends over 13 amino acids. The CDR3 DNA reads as TGTGCCAGCAGTGTGATTGTGACTGGGGAGCTGTTTTTT. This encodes CASSVIVTGELFF.

As DNA, the CDR3 is TGTGCCAGCAGCTTGAATGCGGGAGGACTTAACGAGCAGTACTTC. Translation gives CASSLNAGGLNEQYF. The chain combines TRBV5-4 with TRBJ2-7; 8 bases agree with TRBD2. The germline V gene has CDR1 SGHNT and CDR2 YYREEE (reference sequence). The V segment lost 1 base and the J segment 5 bases; nucleotides outside the gene matches: 8. This CDR3 is built from 15 residues.

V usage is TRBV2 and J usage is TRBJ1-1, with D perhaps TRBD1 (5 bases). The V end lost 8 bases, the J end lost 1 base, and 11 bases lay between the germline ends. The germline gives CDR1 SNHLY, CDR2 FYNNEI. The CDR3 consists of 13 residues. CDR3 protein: CASWGRGNTEAFF. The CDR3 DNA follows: TGTGCCAGCTGGGGGAGGGGGAACACTGAAGCTTTCTTT.

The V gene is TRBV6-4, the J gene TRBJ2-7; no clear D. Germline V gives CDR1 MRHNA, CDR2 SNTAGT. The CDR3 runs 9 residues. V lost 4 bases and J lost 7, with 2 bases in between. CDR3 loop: CASSAEQYF. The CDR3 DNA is TGTGCCAGCAGTGCTGAGCAGTACTTC.

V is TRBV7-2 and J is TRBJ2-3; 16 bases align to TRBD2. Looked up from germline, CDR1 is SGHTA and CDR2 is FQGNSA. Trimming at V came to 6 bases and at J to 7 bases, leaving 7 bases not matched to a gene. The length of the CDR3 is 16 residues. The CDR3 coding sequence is TGTGCCAGCAGTCCCGGGACTAGCGGGGGGGCATATACGCAGTATTTT. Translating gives CASSPGTSGGAYTQYF.

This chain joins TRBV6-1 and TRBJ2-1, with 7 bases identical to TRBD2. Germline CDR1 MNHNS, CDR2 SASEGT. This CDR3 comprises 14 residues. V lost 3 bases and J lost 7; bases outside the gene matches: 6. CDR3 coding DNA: TGTGCCAGCAGTGATAGCGGGCGGGGGAATGAGCAGTTCTTC. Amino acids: CASSDSGRGNEQFF.

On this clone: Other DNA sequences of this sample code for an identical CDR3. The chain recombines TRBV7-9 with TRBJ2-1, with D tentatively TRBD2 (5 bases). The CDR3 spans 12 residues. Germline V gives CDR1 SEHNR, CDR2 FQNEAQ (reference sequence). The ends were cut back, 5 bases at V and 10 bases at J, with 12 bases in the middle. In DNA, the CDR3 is TGTGCCAGCAGCCTTAGAGCGGACGAGCAGTTCTTC. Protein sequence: CASSLRADEQFF.

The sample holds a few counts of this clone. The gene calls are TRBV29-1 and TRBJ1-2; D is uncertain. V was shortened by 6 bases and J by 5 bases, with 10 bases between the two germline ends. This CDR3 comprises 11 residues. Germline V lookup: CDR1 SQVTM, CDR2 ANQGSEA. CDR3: CSVSSPYGYTF. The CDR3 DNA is TGCAGCGTCTCCAGTCCTTATGGCTACACCTTC.

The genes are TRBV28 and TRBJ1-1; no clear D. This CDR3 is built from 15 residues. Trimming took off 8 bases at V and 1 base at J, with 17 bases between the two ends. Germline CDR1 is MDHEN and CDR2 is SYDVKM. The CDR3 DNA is TGTGCCAGCCCGGGATCTGTAGGGCAGAACACTGAAGCTTTCTTT. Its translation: CASPGSVGQNTEAFF. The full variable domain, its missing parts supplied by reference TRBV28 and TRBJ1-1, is DVKVTQSSRYLVKRTGEKVFLECVQDMDHENMFWYRQDPGLGLRLIYFSYDVKMKEKGDIPEGYSVSREKKERFSLILESASTNQTSMYLCASPGSVGQNTEAFFGQGTRLTVV.

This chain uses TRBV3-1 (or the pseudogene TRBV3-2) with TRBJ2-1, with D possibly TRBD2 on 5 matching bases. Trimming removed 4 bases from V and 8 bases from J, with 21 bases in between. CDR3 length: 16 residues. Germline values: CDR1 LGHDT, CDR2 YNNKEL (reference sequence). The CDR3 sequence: CASSPREDFGLDEQFF. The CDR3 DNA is TGTGCCAGCAGCCCCCGGGAAGACTTTGGGCTCGATGAGCAGTTCTTC.

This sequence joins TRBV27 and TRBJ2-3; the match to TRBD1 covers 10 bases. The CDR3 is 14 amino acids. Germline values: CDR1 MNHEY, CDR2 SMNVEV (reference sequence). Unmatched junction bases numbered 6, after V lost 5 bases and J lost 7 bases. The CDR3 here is CASSQRDRGYTQYF. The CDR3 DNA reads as TGTGCCAGCAGTCAACGGGACAGGGGTTATACGCAGTATTTT.

CDR3 in amino acids: CASSYSPGTVIYEQYF. CDR3 nucleotides: TGTGCCAGCAGTTACTCTCCCGGGACAGTAATCTACGAGCAGTACTTC. V gene TRBV6-5 combines with J gene TRBJ2-7, with 7 bases identical to TRBD1. Germline assignment: CDR1 MNHEY and CDR2 SVGAGI. The length of the CDR3 is 16 residues. Germline trimming cut 0 bases from V and 3 bases from J; bases unmatched to any gene: 8.

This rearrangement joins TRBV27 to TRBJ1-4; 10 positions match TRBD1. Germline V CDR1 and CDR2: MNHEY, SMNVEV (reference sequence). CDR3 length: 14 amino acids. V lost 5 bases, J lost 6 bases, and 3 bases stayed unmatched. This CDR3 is CASSRTGGYEKLFF. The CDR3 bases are TGTGCCAGCAGTAGGACAGGGGGATATGAAAAACTGTTTTTT.

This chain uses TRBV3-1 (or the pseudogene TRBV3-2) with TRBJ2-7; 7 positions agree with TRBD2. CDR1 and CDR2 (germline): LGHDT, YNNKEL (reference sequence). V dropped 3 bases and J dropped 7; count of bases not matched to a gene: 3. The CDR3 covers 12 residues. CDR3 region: CASSQPGGEQYF. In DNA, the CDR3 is TGTGCCAGCAGCCAGCCGGGAGGAGAGCAGTACTTC.

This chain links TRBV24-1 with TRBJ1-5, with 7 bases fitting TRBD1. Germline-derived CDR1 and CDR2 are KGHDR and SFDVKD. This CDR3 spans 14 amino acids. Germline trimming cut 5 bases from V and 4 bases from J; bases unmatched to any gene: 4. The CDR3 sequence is CATSVSGGNQPQHF. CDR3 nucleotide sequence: TGTGCCACCAGTGTGTCAGGGGGGAATCAGCCCCAGCATTTT.